This entry lists 24 T cell receptor beta chains sequenced from one sample in a study of T cells generated in artificial thymic organoids. Their antigen targets remain unknown. Semi-nested PCR with reverse primers in the TRAC or TRBC constant regions amplified each chain separately. TCRdb passed the 5' RACE reads through MiXCR, listing each CDR3 protein once. The data show several thousand distinct CDR3 sequences, more than 20% seen once. Human HSPCs were combined with MS5 stroma expressing human DLL1. Organoids were seeded with FACS-purified CD34+CD3- stem and progenitor cells depleted of residual T cells. Sequenced sample: naive CD8+ T cells grown in artificial thymic organoids from cord blood stem and progenitor cells. Noted subset: CD3+TCRalphabeta+CD8SP T cells; for blood, CD45RO-CCR7+ naive CD8+ T cells. These receptors were taken from a human donor who gave cord blood stem cells for thymic organoid culture, a cardiac surgery patient who gave postnatal thymus, or a blood donor (not recorded which).

In its sample, this clonotype is medium-sized (0.01 to 0.1%). V usage is TRBV4-1 and J usage is TRBJ2-4; TRBD1 is a possible D gene (6 bases). Trimming removed 0 bases from V and 0 bases from J, with 18 bases in between. Germline CDR1 and CDR2: MGHRA and YSYEKL. The CDR3 contains 19 residues. The CDR3 protein is CASSQDPPEAGVAKNIQYF. The CDR3 nucleotides read TGCGCCAGCAGCCAAGATCCCCCCGAGGCAGGGGTAGCCAAAAACATTCAGTACTTC.

By sample share, this clonotype is medium-sized. The rearrangement joins TRBV12-5 to TRBJ2-3; 7 bases are a match to TRBD1. Germline CDR1 is LGHNT and CDR2 is FRNRAP. The J segment lost 4 bases and the V segment lost 3 bases, leaving 1 base of the junction unmatched. The CDR3 totals 13 residues. Here the CDR3 DNA reads TGTGCTAGTGGTTTTAGGGGGCCAGATACGCAGTATTTT. It yields the protein CASGFRGPDTQYF.

The CDR3 spells CSVEGARRGETQYF. CDR3 nucleotide sequence: TGCAGCGTTGAAGGGGCCCGCAGGGGCGAGACCCAGTACTTC. V is TRBV29-1 and J is TRBJ2-5, with a tentative D call TRBD1 (6 bases). Deletions cut 1 base from V and 5 bases from J, with 14 bases between. The CDR3 has 14 amino acids. The germline V gene encodes CDR1 SQVTM and CDR2 ANQGSEA.

V gene TRBV6-4 combines with J gene TRBJ1-1; 7 bases map to TRBD1. V trimming: 4 bases; J trimming: 0 bases; junction bases outside the gene matches: 2. Germline V gives CDR1 MRHNA, CDR2 SNTAGT. The CDR3 is made up of 14 amino acids. The DNA of the CDR3 is TGTGCCAGCAGTGCCGACAGGGTGAACACTGAAGCTTTCTTT. This gives the protein CASSADRVNTEAFF.

This clonotype was seen only a few times. The rearrangement joins TRBV6-5 to TRBJ1-5; TRBD1 might be the D (5 bases). V lost 6 bases, J lost 6 bases, and 12 bases lay in between. The CDR3 contains 13 residues. The germline CDR1 and CDR2 sequences are MNHEY and SVGAGI. The CDR3 bases are TGTGCCAGCAGGCAGGGATGGAGTCAGCCCCAGCATTTT. It encodes CASRQGWSQPQHF.

Only a few counts were recorded for this clonotype. The chain has TRBV12-3 or TRBV12-4 and TRBJ2-3; D is perhaps TRBD2 (5 bases). The CDR3 contains 12 residues. The V end was cut by 5 bases, the J end by 8 bases, with 11 bases between. DNA for the CDR3: TGTGCCAGCAGTCGGGGTCTTGGTACGCAGTATTTT. Translated, it gives CASSRGLGTQYF.

The V gene is TRBV29-1, the J gene TRBJ2-7; the D is unclear. CDR1 and CDR2 from the germline V gene are SQVTM and ANQGSEA. The CDR3 has 11 residues. With 6 bases removed from V and 7 bases from J, the gap between germline ends came to 13 bases. This chain's CDR3 is CSVVSRWEQYF. DNA for the CDR3: TGCAGCGTAGTTTCCCGGTGGGAGCAGTACTTC.

This clonotype was observed a handful of times. CDR3: CASSPRGAYEQYF. The CDR3 coding sequence is TGTGCCAGTAGTCCCCGTGGCGCCTACGAGCAGTACTTC. The gene calls are TRBV19 and TRBJ2-7; no clear D. CDR3 size: 13 residues. Germline lookup yields CDR1 LNHDA and CDR2 SQIVND (reference sequence). Between the trimmed V and J ends, which lost 5 bases and 2 bases, there was a span of 10 bases.

This clonotype occurred a few times. The V and J genes are TRBV28 and TRBJ2-1, with 7 bases matching TRBD2. V lost 6 bases to trimming and J lost 8 bases; unmatched junction nucleotides: 16. The CDR3 spans 16 residues. From germline, CDR1 is MDHEN and CDR2 SYDVKM. The CDR3 loop is CASRGGVRLPLDEQFF. The CDR3 DNA reads as TGTGCCAGCAGGGGGGGGGTTCGGCTCCCTTTGGATGAGCAGTTCTTC.

By share of the sample, this clonotype is medium-sized. The chain carries TRBV5-6 and TRBJ2-2; 7 nucleotides align to TRBD1. From germline, CDR1 is SGHDT and CDR2 YYEEEE. The CDR3 runs 11 residues. Trimming removed 2 bases from V and 13 bases from J; junction bases left unmatched: 2. The CDR3 region has the DNA TGTGCCAGCAGCTTCCGGGACAGGCTGTTTTTT. Translating gives CASSFRDRLFF.

Only a few counts were recorded for this clonotype. The rearrangement links TRBV24-1 to TRBJ2-2, with D unresolved. Germline assignment: CDR1 KGHDR and CDR2 SFDVKD. The CDR3 has 13 amino acids. Trimming left V 4 bases short and J 7 bases short, with 9 bases between. The CDR3 nucleotides are TGTGCCACCAGTGAAATGACGGACGGGGAGCTGTTTTTT. Translated: CATSEMTDGELFF.

In its sample, this clonotype is medium-sized. V usage is TRBV7-2 and J usage is TRBJ2-5, with D possibly being TRBD2 (6 bases). V shed 6 bases and J shed 2 bases, with 19 bases lying between them. Germline V gene data show CDR1 as SGHTA and CDR2 as FQGNSA. The CDR3 spans 16 residues. CDR3 region: CASSFGAGRLQETQYF. CDR3 coding DNA: TGTGCCAGCAGTTTTGGGGCGGGACGGCTGCAAGAGACCCAGTACTTC. The full variable domain, with the rest looked up from reference TRBV7-2 and TRBJ2-5, is GAGVSQSPSNKVTEKGKDVELRCDPISGHTALYWYRQSLGQGLEFLIYFQGNSAPDKSGLPSDRFSAERTGGSVSTLTIQRTQQEDSAVYLCASSFGAGRLQETQYFGPGTRLLVL.

Comment on this clonotype: A much larger clone differs from this one at a single base, so this may be a read error. The chain recombines TRBV4-3 with TRBJ1-6, with no clear D. Germline V gene lookup returns CDR1 LGHNA and CDR2 YSLEER. The CDR3 has 16 residues. The DNA for the CDR3 is TGCGCCAGCAGCCATGGTCGTTGGAGCCCGTATTCACGCCTCCACTTT. Translating it yields CASSHGRWSPYSRLHF.

Within the sample, this clonotype is medium-sized. The CDR3 DNA follows: TGCGCCAGCAGCCCCTGGACAGGGGAGCACACTGAAGCTTTCTTT. This translates into CASSPWTGEHTEAFF. The chain recombines TRBV4-1 with TRBJ1-1, with TRBD1 matching 9 bases. CDR1 is MGHRA, CDR2 YSYEKL, per germline. CDR3 size: 15 residues. The V segment lost 4 bases and the J segment 3 bases; nucleotides outside the gene matches: 6.

The chain links TRBV9 to TRBJ2-7, with D possibly being TRBD2 (8 bases). This CDR3 has 15 residues. The germline V and J ends were trimmed by 6 bases and 3 bases, with 19 bases remaining between them. Germline V gives CDR1 SGDLS, CDR2 YYNGEE. CDR3 coding DNA: TGTGCCAGCACCAGGGGGGTAGCGGGGTTCTACGAGCAGTACTTC. It is translated as CASTRGVAGFYEQYF.

This clonotype was detected only a few times. It is likely a read error, because the conserved phenylalanine at the end of the CDR3 is missing. The chain's CDR3 is CSARDRGANEKLFS. The CDR3 DNA is TGCAGTGCGAGAGACAGGGGAGCTAATGAAAAACTGTTTTCT. The rearrangement joins TRBV20-1 to TRBJ1-4; 8 bases align to TRBD1. CDR3 length equals 14 residues. Germline loops: CDR1 DFQATT, CDR2 SNEGSKA (reference sequence).

The chain joins TRBV4-2 to TRBJ2-6; D might be TRBD1 (6 bases). Trimming took off 3 bases at V and 3 bases at J, with 9 bases between the two ends. Germline-derived CDR1 and CDR2 are LGHNA and YNFKEQ. CDR3 length equals 15 residues. CDR3 nucleotides: TGTGCCAGCAGCCACACAGGGTTTGGGGCCAACGTCCTGACTTTC. It translates to CASSHTGFGANVLTF.

Sample share makes this clonotype medium-sized. The V and J genes are TRBV6-6 and TRBJ2-7; 11 bases map to TRBD1. Germline CDR1 is MNHNY and CDR2 is SVGAGI (reference sequence). The CDR3 extends over 15 amino acids. The V and J ends lost 5 bases and 4 bases, in that order; junction bases with no gene match: 7. The chain's CDR3 is CASSLRDRGWYEQYF. The CDR3 nucleotides read TGTGCCAGCAGTCTCCGGGACAGGGGGTGGTACGAGCAGTACTTC.

By its share, this clonotype is large (0.1 to 1%). The V and J genes are TRBV12-3 or TRBV12-4 and TRBJ2-5; tentative D call: TRBD1 (5 bases). This CDR3 has 13 amino acids. Trimming removed 3 bases from V and 4 bases from J, with 9 bases in between. CDR3 coding DNA: TGTGCCAGCAGTTTTTGGGGCGTAGAGACCCAGTACTTC. Amino acid sequence: CASSFWGVETQYF.

The genes are TRBV27 and TRBJ1-1; the D gene is possibly TRBD1 (5 bases). This CDR3 is built from 14 residues. Trimming took off 3 bases at V and 1 base at J, with 9 bases between the two ends. Germline-derived CDR1 and CDR2 are MNHEY and SMNVEV (reference sequence). The chain's CDR3 is CASSFGRENTEAFF. For the CDR3, the DNA is TGTGCCAGCAGTTTTGGCAGGGAGAACACTGAAGCTTTCTTT.

This clonotype was seen only a few times. The chain joins TRBV5-1 to TRBJ2-1; 12 bases line up with TRBD2. V lost 1 base, J lost 9 bases, and 5 bases stayed unmatched. In germline, CDR1 is SGHRS, CDR2 YFSETQ. This CDR3 has 15 residues. The CDR3 DNA reads as TGCGCCAGCAGCTTGAATCCTAGCGGGGGGGCTGAGCAGTTCTTC. It translates to CASSLNPSGGAEQFF.

This clonotype is classed as medium-sized. V usage is TRBV12-3 or TRBV12-4 and J usage is TRBJ1-5; D unclear. CDR3 length: 14 residues. V lost 2 bases and J lost 2, with 7 bases in between. The CDR3 sequence: CASSLRGCNQPQHF. The CDR3 DNA reads as TGTGCCAGCAGTTTAAGAGGGTGCAATCAGCCCCAGCATTTT.

This clonotype was seen more than once but under ten times. V gene TRBV4-1 combines with J gene TRBJ2-4; tentative D call: TRBD2 (6 bases). The CDR3 extends over 15 amino acids. CDR1 MGHRA and CDR2 YSYEKL come from the germline V gene. Trimming stripped 0 bases from V and 3 bases from J, with 9 bases between. Here the CDR3 reads CASSQDAGGKNIQYF. DNA for the CDR3: TGCGCCAGCAGCCAAGATGCCGGGGGCAAAAACATTCAGTACTTC.

This clonotype was counted a few times. V gene TRBV7-2 combines with J gene TRBJ2-6; D gene uncertain. CDR1 and CDR2 (germline): SGHTA, FQGNSA. Trimming took off 5 bases at V and 13 bases at J, with 9 bases between the two ends. CDR3 length: 11 residues. The CDR3 coding sequence is TGTGCCAGCAGCCCTTCCCGAGTCCTGACTTTC. Its protein product is CASSPSRVLTF.